One and the same sample provided the 3 T cell receptor beta chains below, sequenced in a study of shared clonotypes between healthy human individuals. Profiled with immunoSEQ multiplex PCR; TCRdb holds only in-frame clones, not every one. The repertoire consists of 2 million to 2.5 million clones, with more than 85% occurring once and the leading ten covering around 0.4%. Sequencing was performed on naive CD4+ T cells from PBMCs. Subset: CD45RA+ positively selected. The source is a young man in good health. Some clones in this sample may be carry-over from other donors' samples.

The chain recombines TRBV5-4 with TRBJ2-1; 7 bases fit TRBD1. The V and J ends lost 4 bases and 9 bases, in that order; junction bases with no gene match: 10. Germline CDR1 is SGHNT and CDR2 is YYREEE (reference sequence). This CDR3 contains 14 residues. The chain's CDR3 is CASSPPTGIGEQFF. CDR3 in DNA: TGTGCCAGCAGCCCGCCGACAGGGATCGGTGAGCAGTTCTTC.

The chain employs TRBV29-1 and TRBJ2-3; D unclear. Looked up from germline, CDR1 is SQVTM and CDR2 is ANQGSEA. The V gene lost 7 bases and the J gene lost 4 bases, with 9 bases spanning the gap. The CDR3 consists of 11 residues. The CDR3 region is CSGTGADTQYF. The CDR3 DNA sequence: TGCAGCGGGACGGGCGCAGATACGCAGTATTTT.

This chain links TRBV28 with TRBJ1-2, with D maybe TRBD1 (5 bases). The CDR3 is made up of 12 amino acids. The germline gives CDR1 MDHEN, CDR2 SYDVKM. V lost 5 bases and J 8 bases, leaving 12 bases between the germline ends. The CDR3 here is CASSPAGPGYTF. As DNA, the CDR3 is TGTGCCAGCAGTCCGGCAGGGCCGGGCTACACCTTC.